This T cell receptor (beta chain) was recovered during a study of cytomegalovirus exposure and HLA in healthy donors (dated by TCRdb to about 2017). Regarding the study in general: According to an earlier analysis of 587 of the donors, 150 million to 200 million T cells yielded over 100 million unique TCR beta sequences and less than 300 Gb of sequence data. About 330 gigabases of sequencing data and 70 million to 100 million unique TCR sequences made up an early release that covered over 550 HLA-typed donors. The genetic ancestry cluster associated with self-reported Caucasian donors included over 65% of the 300 to 450 genotyped donors. The study was designed to test whether signatures of past pathogen exposure could be identified by cataloging public T cell receptors. The study profiled the T cell repertoires of under 850 subjects by immunosequencing and related them to cytomegalovirus serostatus. Besides the first cohort of roughly 640 subjects, a separate validation cohort made up of some 110 different subjects was used. To predict cytomegalovirus infection status, the study brought together high-throughput TCR immunosequencing, statistical association of individual TCRs with disease status, and machine learning. A later analysis re-examined previously published TCR beta repertoires from just over 650 donors and added high-resolution HLA genotyping to investigate patterns of TCR occurrence. In the later analysis, no new phenotypic data were used to find candidate immune exposures; instead, reliance was placed on TCR beta sequences and their occurrence across donors. An earlier analysis of some 600 of the donors applied high-throughput TCR beta sequencing to assess whether each TCR beta V gene segment acted as functional or pseudogenic. Donor age, sex, ethnicity and CMV serostatus were compiled together with the repertoire data. A later genetic analysis used genome-wide SNP genotypes for about 60% of the roughly 700 donors, treating that subset as a discovery cohort. All discovery cohort repertoires had been generated on a single sequencing platform. HLA typing included class I and class II loci at four-digit resolution. Typing coverage varied by locus: roughly 629-630 donors for A, B, C, DRB1 and DQB1; 522 for DQA1; over 600 for DPA1; under 490 for DPB1. Roughly 5 DR-DQ haplotypes were handled as single units for association and clustering, since linkage in the cohort was strong. On average, about 240,000 unique TCR beta nucleotide sequences were sequenced per donor among 398 genotyped donors of the cohort, with 15% to 20% of those sequences being non-productive.

The cohort was made up of roughly 670 healthy bone marrow donors. At the time of sampling, every cohort member was nominally healthy, though immune exposures that went unrecorded were likely present. The donor tested CMV seronegative and was one of the 352 seronegative cohort members. Every donor gave a peripheral blood sample, and the peripheral blood mononuclear cells from that sample were used for TCR beta sequencing. Genomic DNA was extracted from the blood cell samples with the Qiagen DNeasy Blood Extraction Kit. Points on this clone: There is no known antigen for this receptor. Per-base quality was not reported, and no clone a single base away is much larger than it.

Ends trimmed: V by 3 bases, J by 6 bases; bases unmatched to a gene: 3. Measured from the cysteine to the phenylalanine, the CDR3 is 13 residues long. The read is trimmed to its CDR3 DNA, 39 bases read in frame from base 1. According to the germline V gene (reference sequence), CDR1 reads MNHEY and CDR2 reads SMNVEV. Points the paper makes about the study in general: A few of the identified cytomegalovirus-associated TCR beta chains were confirmed in vitro to be specific for cytomegalovirus antigens. Compared with the approximately 670-donor mean, donors in an Asian-associated ancestry cluster had fewer N-insertions in productive TCRs, according to a later genetic analysis. An earlier analysis of approximately 590 of the donors showed that most TCR beta V segments appeared in productive rearrangements either about 87% or about 30% of the time, which broadly matched IMGT annotations. Strong co-occurrence of HLA alleles, especially DR and DQ, made assigning TCR associations to individual alleles difficult. A cluster of highly shared sequence variants was judged likely to be a technical artifact of the sequencing pipeline. In the study, 150 to 200 TCR beta chains were listed as associated with cytomegalovirus. Because some donors lacked HLA typing at each locus, the association tests relied only on the typed subset. Most TCR sequences were seen in very few donors, while some public TCRs were found in many individuals. In a later analysis, several top co-occurrence clusters were reported to appear linked to parvovirus B19, influenza, CMV and Epstein-Barr virus. A further reported finding was that TCR beta sequences accurately predicted the HLA-A and HLA-B alleles for most subjects in the first cohort. A later genetic analysis associated a missense DCLRE1C variant with V-gene and J-gene trimming of TCR beta chains, and an independent cohort replicated the association. Sequencing depth was assumed to be roughly uniform across donors in the presence/absence analyses, though that assumption may not hold. In both the original and validation cohorts, the classifier was reported to diagnose cytomegalovirus status with high specificity and sensitivity. A later analysis found that HLA-associated TCR beta chains were more clonally expanded and had lower generation probabilities than equally common non-associated chains. According to a later analysis, most CMV-associated TCR beta chains appeared to be HLA-restricted, and the HLA associations seemed to be driven largely by CMV exposure. At a false discovery rate of 0.05, a later analysis linked approximately 18,000 TCR beta sequences to specific HLA alleles. A later analysis found that TCR association rates varied across HLA loci, with DRB1 alleles showing the most associated TCRs and HLA-C alleles the fewest. Because the 87-base-pair reads could not distinguish some IMGT-functional V segments, including TRBV6-2 and TRBV6-3, those segments were excluded. In this cohort, only TCR beta chains were sequenced, and detectable features were limited by the absence of alpha or paired-chain data. The only immune exposure information available for the cohort was CMV serostatus. Correlated functional status among segregating V segments might reflect linkage disequilibrium, but an unknown experimental factor could not be ruled out. The authors suggested that the approach could potentially be extended to other disease states and immunological phenotypes. Because counts were too low, around 18 rarely observed V segments, including chromosome 9 orphons, were left out of the earlier analysis of over 550 of the donors.

To prepare the library, the immunoSEQ multiplex PCR assay was applied. A mixture of 60 forward primers for TCR Vbeta segments and 13 reverse primers for TCR Jbeta segments was used in the multiplex PCR. Amplification of the CDR3 region of rearranged TCR beta genes was performed with a multiplex PCR assay on genomic DNA. The Illumina HiSeq System was used to sequence the amplified TCR beta libraries as 87-base-pair reads. Per the original workflow: Across the 670 or so repertoires, a later analysis counted 80 million or so unique TCR beta chains, around 11 million of which were shared by at least two donors. Raw reads were error-corrected and collapsed into unique sequences by a nearest-neighbor algorithm in which closely related sequences were merged to remove PCR and sequencing errors. CDR3 sequences were aligned to IMGT reference sequences to assign V, D and J gene segments. Each retained sequence needed at least a six-nucleotide match to both a V gene segment and a J gene segment. A rearrangement was called productive if the CDR3 had no stop codons and remained in frame with V and J, and every other rearrangement was called non-productive. Following IMGT convention, CDR3 was defined as the stretch from the second conserved V-encoded cysteine up to the conserved J-encoded phenylalanine. The earlier analysis of about 500 of the donors excluded sequences that lacked an unambiguous match to a single V gene segment. An earlier analysis of 450 to 650 of the donors called V segments functional above 56.7% productive rearrangements and segregating when the between-donor standard deviation exceeded 5%. A statistical classification framework was built for diagnosing cytomegalovirus status from the catalog of TCR beta chain sequences. A later analysis assigned V and J genes by comparing TCR nucleotide sequences with IMGT/GENE-DB human TR gene sequences. Using the TCRdist pipeline, a later analysis assigned CDR3 sequences along with most-parsimonious VDJ recombination scenarios. In a later analysis, every TCR beta chain was defined by the combination of its CDR3 amino acid sequence and its V-gene family, and reads without a unique V-gene family were dropped. To address suspected cross-contamination and a sequencing artifact, a later analysis removed around 590 highly shared, low-generation-probability nucleotide sequences. For each public chain, a later analysis derived a clonal expansion index from normalized ranks of inferred template counts within each repertoire. Generation probabilities in a later analysis came from a VDJ recombination model fitted to out-of-frame rearrangements, and those results were checked against IGoR. In a later analysis, hypergeometric tests were used to score TCR-TCR, TCR-HLA and TCR-CMV co-occurrence, with a repertoire-size bias correction applied to TCR pairs. In a later analysis, false discovery rates were estimated by permuting HLA or CMV assignments 20 times. In a later analysis, co-occurring TCRs were grouped using DBSCAN, and TCRdist sequence similarity was added for clustering within HLA-allele-positive subsets. Repertoires with fewer than 30,000 or more than 120,000 public chains were left out of co-occurrence clustering, as were five repertoires with anomalous nucleotide sharing. TCRdb limited this immuneACCESS table to in-frame rearrangements with V and J called. A share of clones is missing; checked studies link under half to unresolved V genes, and the rest is unexplained. V and J calls and clone size are those listed in that table; D and trimming were worked out from the DNA. The sample data list under 200,000 clones, and more than 60% of these were observed just once. Around 3% of the sample is held by the ten biggest clonotypes.

This chain is built from TRBV27 and TRBJ2-3, with 7 bases matching TRBD2. The sample consisted of PBMCs. The TCR sequence derives from a female donor in good health and CMV-seronegative. For the CDR3, the sequence is CASSLGGSDTQYF. DNA sequence: TGTGCCAGCAGTTTGGGAGGGTCTGATACGCAGTATTTT.